This T cell receptor beta chain appears in the sequencing data of a study of regulatory T cells in long-lasting Graves disease. The study, taken as a whole, reports: Relative to new patients (under 1,000), persistent patients exhibited greater sharing of public clonotypes (around 3,000).

This clonotype appeared a few times. The antigen is unknown. Building of the TCR beta libraries involved iRepertoire HTBI primers and Arm-PCR of CDR3 regions. TCRdb recomputed calls from the multiplex PCR reads with MiXCR, one row per CDR3 protein. Among 360,000 or so distinct CDR3 sequences listed, about an eighth were seen once. Time point noted: newly diagnosed GD, antithyroid drugs for less than 3 months. PBMC-derived RNA was used for the TCR library. V lost 3 bases, J lost 2 bases, and 10 bases lay in between. The CDR3 runs to 14 residues. Germline assignment: CDR1 SGHTA and CDR2 FQGTGA. In addition, the sample was reused for a study of T cells in Graves' hyperthyroidism and ophthalmopathy. Turning to that study: Hyperthyroidism was newly diagnosed in patients aged 18 to 65 (duration under 2 months).

This TCR was sampled from a woman younger than 35 with Graves disease. This material consisted of peripheral blood mononuclear cells (PBMCs), taken at new diagnosis, from a patient treated with antithyroid drugs. The V and J genes are TRBV7-3 and TRBJ1-1, with D uncertain. This chain's CDR3 is CASSLGTPNTEAFF. The CDR3 DNA reads TGTGCCAGCAGCTTGGGCACTCCCAACACTGAAGCTTTCTTT. Full variable domain (missing parts from reference TRBV7-3 and TRBJ1-1): GAGVSQTPSNKVTEKGKYVELRCDPISGHTALYWYRQSLGQGPEFLIYFQGTGAADDSGLPNDRFFAVRPEGSVSTLKIQRTERGDSAVYLCASSLGTPNTEAFFGQGTRLTVV.